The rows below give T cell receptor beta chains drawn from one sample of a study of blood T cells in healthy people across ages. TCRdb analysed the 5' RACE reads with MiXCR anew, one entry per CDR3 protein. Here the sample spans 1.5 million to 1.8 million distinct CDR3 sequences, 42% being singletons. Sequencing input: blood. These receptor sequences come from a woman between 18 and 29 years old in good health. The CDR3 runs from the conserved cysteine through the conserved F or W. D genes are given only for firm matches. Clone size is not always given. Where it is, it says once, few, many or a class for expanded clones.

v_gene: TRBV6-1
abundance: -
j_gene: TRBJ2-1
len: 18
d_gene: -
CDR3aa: CASSLSPPGLIGNNEQFF
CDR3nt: TGTGCCAGCAGCCTATCCCCACCGGGACTCATAGGCAACAATGAGCAGTTCTTC

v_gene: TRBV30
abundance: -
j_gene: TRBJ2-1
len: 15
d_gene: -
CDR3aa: CAWSVVVSRHNEQFF
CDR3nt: TGTGCCTGGAGTGTAGTCGTCAGCAGGCACAATGAGCAGTTCTTC

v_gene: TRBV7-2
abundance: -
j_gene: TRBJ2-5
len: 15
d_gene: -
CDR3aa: CASSPMAGRQETQYF
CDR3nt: TGTGCCAGCAGCCCAATGGCGGGTAGACAAGAGACCCAGTACTTC

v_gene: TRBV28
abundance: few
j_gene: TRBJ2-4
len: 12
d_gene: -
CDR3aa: CASSYTNNIQYF
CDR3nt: TGTGCCAGCAGTTACACCAACAACATTCAGTACTTC

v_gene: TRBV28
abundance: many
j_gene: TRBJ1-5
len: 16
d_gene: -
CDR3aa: CASSLSEGVLDQPQHF
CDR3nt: TGTGCCAGCAGTTTATCAGAGGGTGTATTGGATCAGCCCCAGCATTTT

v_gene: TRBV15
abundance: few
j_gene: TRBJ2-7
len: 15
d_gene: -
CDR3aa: CATSKRPSLSYEQYF
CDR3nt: TGTGCCACCAGCAAACGCCCGTCGCTCTCTTACGAGCAGTACTTC

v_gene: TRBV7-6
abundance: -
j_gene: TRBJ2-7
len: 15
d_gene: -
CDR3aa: CASSPSSWPSYEQYF
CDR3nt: TGTGCCAGCAGCCCTAGCAGTTGGCCGAGCTACGAGCAGTACTTC

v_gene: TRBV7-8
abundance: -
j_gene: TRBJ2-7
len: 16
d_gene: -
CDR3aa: CASTRAGRIYDYEQYF
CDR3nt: TGTGCCAGCACAAGGGCTGGCAGGATATACGACTACGAGCAGTACTTC

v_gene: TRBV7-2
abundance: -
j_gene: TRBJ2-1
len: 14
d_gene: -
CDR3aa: CASSWVTGSYEQFF
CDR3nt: TGTGCCAGCAGCTGGGTCACAGGGTCCTATGAGCAGTTCTTC

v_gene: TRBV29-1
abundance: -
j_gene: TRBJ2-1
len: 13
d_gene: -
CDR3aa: CSVGRGAGYEQFF
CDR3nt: TGCAGCGTTGGAAGGGGGGCCGGATACGAGCAGTTCTTC

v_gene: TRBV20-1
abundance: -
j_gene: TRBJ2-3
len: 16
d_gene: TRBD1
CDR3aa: CSARAGQGMTTDTQYF
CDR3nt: TGCAGTGCTAGAGCGGGACAGGGGATGACCACAGATACGCAGTATTTT

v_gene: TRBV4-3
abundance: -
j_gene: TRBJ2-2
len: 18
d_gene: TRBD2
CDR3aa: CASSQEMGLAGRTGELFF
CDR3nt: TGCGCCAGCAGCCAAGAGATGGGACTAGCGGGACGGACCGGGGAGCTGTTTTTT

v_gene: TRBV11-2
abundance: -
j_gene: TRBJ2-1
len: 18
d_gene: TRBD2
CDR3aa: CASSSGLGTSGADHEQFF
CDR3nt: TGTGCCAGCAGCTCGGGTCTCGGGACTAGCGGGGCAGACCATGAGCAGTTCTTC

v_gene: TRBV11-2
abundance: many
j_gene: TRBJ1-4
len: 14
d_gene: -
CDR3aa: CASSLLATNEKLFF
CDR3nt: TGTGCCAGCAGCTTACTTGCAACTAATGAAAAACTGTTTTTT

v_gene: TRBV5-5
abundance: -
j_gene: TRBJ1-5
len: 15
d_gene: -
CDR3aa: CASSLEGLINQPQHF
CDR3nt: TGTGCCAGCAGCTTGGAGGGGCTTATCAATCAGCCCCAGCATTTT

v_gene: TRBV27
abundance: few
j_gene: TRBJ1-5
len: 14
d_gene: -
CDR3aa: CASGPGGSNQPQHF
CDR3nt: TGTGCCAGCGGCCCTGGAGGTAGCAATCAGCCCCAGCATTTT

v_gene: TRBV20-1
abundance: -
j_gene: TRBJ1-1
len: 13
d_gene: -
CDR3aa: CSARDRQLGEAFF
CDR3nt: TGCAGTGCTAGAGATCGGCAGTTGGGTGAAGCTTTCTTT

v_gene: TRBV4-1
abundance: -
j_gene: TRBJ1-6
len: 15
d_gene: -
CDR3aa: CASRRTGRNNSPLHF
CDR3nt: TGCGCCAGCAGACGTACGGGACGGAATAATTCACCCCTCCACTTT

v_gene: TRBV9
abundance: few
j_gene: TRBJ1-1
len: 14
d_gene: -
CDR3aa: CASSVAEGFGEAFF
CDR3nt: TGTGCCAGCAGCGTAGCTGAGGGGTTTGGTGAAGCTTTCTTT

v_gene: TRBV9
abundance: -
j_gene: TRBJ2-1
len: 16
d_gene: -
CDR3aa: CASSVDGTSSYNEQFF
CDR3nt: TGTGCCAGCAGCGTAGACGGGACTTCCTCCTACAATGAGCAGTTCTTC

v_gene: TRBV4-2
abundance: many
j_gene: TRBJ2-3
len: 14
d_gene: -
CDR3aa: CASSLDSPTDTQYF
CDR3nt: TGTGCCAGCAGCCTAGACAGTCCCACAGATACGCAGTATTTT

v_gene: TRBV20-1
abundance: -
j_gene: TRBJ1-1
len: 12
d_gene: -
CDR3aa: CSARAQNTEAFF
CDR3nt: TGCAGTGCTAGAGCTCAAAACACTGAAGCTTTCTTT